This TCR beta chain was recorded in a study of cytomegalovirus exposure and HLA in healthy donors. On the study more broadly: Prior work identified 95 million to 120 million unique TCR beta sequences in around 170 million T cells.

The sample holds one count of this clone. V dropped 0 bases and J dropped 9 bases, with 6 bases sitting between them. The CDR3 totals 12 residues. Germline values: CDR1 MNHEY, CDR2 SMNVEV (reference sequence). 13 Jbeta primers and 60 Vbeta primers were used for the PCR. The protocol was immunoSEQ multiplex PCR, while the TCRdb copy is restricted to in-frame clones and leaves out a portion. The sample comprises 120,000 to 150,000 clones, roughly 87% of which are singletons, and around 5.4% rests with the top ten. The sequence was collected from a man aged 30-40 years in good health and CMV-seropositive. The V and J genes are TRBV27 and TRBJ2-1; maybe TRBD2 (5 bases). The specimen was PBMCs. The CDR3 DNA reads as TGTGCCAGCAGTTTATCCGGGGTTGAGCAGTTCTTC. Its protein is CASSLSGVEQFF.